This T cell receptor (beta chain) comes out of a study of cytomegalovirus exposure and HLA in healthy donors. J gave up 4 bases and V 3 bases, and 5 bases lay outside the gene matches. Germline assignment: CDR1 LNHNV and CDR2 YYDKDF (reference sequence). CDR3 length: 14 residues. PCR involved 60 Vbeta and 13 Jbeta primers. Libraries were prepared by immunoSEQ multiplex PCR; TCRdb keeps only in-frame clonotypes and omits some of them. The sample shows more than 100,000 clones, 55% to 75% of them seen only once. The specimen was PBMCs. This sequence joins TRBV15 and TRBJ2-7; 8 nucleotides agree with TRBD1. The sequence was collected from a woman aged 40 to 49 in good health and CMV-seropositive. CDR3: CATSSRQGIYEQYF. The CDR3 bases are TGTGCCACCAGCAGCAGACAGGGGATTTACGAGCAGTACTTC. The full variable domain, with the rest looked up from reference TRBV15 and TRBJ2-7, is DAMVIQNPRYQVTQFGKPVTLSCSQTLNHNVMYWYQQKSSQAPKLLFHYYDKDFNNEADTPDNFQSRRPNTSFCFLDIRSPGLGDTAMYLCATSSRQGIYEQYFGPGTRLTVT.